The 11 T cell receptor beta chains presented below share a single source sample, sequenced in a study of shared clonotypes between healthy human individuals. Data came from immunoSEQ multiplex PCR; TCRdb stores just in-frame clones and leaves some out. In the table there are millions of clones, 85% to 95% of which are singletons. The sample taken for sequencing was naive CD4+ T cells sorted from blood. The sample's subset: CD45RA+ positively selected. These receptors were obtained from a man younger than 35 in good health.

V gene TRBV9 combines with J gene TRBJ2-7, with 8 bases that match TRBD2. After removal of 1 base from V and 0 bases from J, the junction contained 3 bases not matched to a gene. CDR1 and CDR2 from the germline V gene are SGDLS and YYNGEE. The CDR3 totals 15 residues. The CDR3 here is CASSVQAGASYEQYF. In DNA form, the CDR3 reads TGTGCCAGCAGCGTACAAGCGGGGGCCTCCTACGAGCAGTACTTC.

The CDR3: CASSSSSRETQYF. Written as DNA, the CDR3 is TGTGCCAGCAGCTCGTCGTCCCGAGAGACCCAGTACTTC. This chain connects TRBV5-6 to TRBJ2-5; D is uncertain. The CDR3 runs to 13 residues. V was cut by 3 bases and J by 4 bases, with 10 bases left in between. Germline V gene sequence: CDR1 SGHDT, CDR2 YYEEEE.

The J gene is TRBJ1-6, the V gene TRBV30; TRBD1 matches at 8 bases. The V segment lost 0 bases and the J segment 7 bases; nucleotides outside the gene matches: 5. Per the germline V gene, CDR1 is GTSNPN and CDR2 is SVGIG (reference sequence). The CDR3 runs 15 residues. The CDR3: CAWSVGTGRNSPLHF. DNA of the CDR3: TGTGCCTGGAGTGTAGGGACAGGTCGAAATTCACCCCTCCACTTT.

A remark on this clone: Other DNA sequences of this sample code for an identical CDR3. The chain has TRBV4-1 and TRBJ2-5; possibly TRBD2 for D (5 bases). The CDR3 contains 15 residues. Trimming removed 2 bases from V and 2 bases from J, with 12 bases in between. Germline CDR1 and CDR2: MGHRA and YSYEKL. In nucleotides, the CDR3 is TGCGCCAGCAGCCAAATGTCCGGCGGGCAAGAGACCCAGTACTTC. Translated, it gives CASSQMSGGQETQYF.

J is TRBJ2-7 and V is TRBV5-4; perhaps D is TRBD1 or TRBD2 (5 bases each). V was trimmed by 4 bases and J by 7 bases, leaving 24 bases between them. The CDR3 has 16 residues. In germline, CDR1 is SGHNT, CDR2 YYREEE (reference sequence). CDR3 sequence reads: CASSISGTALSWEQYF. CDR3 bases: TGTGCCAGCAGCATATCCGGGACGGCTTTAAGTTGGGAGCAGTACTTC.

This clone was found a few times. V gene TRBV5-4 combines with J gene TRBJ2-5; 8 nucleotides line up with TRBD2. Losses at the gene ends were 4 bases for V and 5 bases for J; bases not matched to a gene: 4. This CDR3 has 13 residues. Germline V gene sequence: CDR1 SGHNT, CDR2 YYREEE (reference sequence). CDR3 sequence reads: CASSAGGGETQYF. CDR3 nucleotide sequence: TGTGCCAGCAGCGCGGGCGGGGGGGAGACCCAGTACTTC. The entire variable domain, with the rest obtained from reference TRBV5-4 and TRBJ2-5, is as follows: ETGVTQSPTHLIKTRGQQVTLRCSSQSGHNTVSWYQQALGQGPQFIFQYYREEENGRGNFPPRFSGLQFPNYSSELNVNALELDDSALYLCASSAGGGETQYFGPGTRLLVL.

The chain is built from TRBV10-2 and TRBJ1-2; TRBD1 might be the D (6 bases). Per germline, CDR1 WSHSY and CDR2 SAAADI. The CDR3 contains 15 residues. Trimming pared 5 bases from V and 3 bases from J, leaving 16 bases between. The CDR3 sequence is CASSYSMGGYYGYTF. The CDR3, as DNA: TGCGCCAGCAGTTATTCTATGGGGGGCTACTATGGCTACACCTTC.

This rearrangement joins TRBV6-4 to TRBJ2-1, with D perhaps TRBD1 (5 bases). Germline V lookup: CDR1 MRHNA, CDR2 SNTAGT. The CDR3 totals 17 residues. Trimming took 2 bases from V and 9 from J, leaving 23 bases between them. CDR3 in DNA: TGTGCCAGCAGTGACCTTACGAGTGAGGACACAGTGGTTGAGCAGTTCTTC. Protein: CASSDLTSEDTVVEQFF.

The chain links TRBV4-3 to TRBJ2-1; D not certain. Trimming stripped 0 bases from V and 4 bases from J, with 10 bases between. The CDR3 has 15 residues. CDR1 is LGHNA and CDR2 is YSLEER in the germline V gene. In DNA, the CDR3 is TGCGCCAGCAGCCAAGATAGTCCAGTTTACAATGAGCAGTTCTTC. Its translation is CASSQDSPVYNEQFF.

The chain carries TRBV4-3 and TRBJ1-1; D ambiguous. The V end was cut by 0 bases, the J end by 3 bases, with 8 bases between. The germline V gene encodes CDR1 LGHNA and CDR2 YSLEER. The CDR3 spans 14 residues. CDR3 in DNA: TGCGCCAGCAGCCAAGATTTGGGATACACTGAAGCTTTCTTT. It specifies CASSQDLGYTEAFF.

The CDR3 DNA reads as TGTGCCAGCAGCCCCCTGACGGGTCCCGGGGAGCTGTTTTTT. This gives the protein CASSPLTGPGELFF. The chain has TRBV9 and TRBJ2-2; unclear D gene. With 4 bases removed from V and 6 bases from J, the gap between germline ends came to 13 bases. The V gene's germline CDR1 is SGDLS and CDR2 YYNGEE. The CDR3 is made up of 14 amino acids.